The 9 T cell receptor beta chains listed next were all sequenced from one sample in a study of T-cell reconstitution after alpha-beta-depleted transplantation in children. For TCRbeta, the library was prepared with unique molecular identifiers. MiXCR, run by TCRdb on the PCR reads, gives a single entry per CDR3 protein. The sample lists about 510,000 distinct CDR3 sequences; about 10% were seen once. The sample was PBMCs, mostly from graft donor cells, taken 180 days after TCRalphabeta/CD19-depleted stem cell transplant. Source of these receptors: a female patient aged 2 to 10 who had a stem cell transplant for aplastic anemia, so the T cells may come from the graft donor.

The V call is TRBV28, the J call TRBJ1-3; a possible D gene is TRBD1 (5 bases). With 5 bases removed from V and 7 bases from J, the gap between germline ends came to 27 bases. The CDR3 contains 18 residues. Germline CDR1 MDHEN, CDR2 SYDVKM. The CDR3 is CASSLRANRRPPRNTIYF. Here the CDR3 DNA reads TGTGCCAGCAGTCTACGGGCCAACAGGCGGCCCCCACGGAACACCATATATTTT. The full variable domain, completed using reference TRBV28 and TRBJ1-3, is DVKVTQSSRYLVKRTGEKVFLECVQDMDHENMFWYRQDPGLGLRLIYFSYDVKMKEKGDIPEGYSVSREKKERFSLILESASTNQTSMYLCASSLRANRRPPRNTIYFGEGSWLTVV.

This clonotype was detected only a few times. The CDR3 nucleotides read TGCAGCGTTGAAGGTGACGGGCCGGAAGCTTTCTTT. It codes for CSVEGDGPEAFF. The V call is TRBV29-1, the J call TRBJ1-1; D not certain. The CDR3 contains 12 residues. Between the trimmed V and J ends, which lost 1 base and 8 bases, there was a span of 11 bases. CDR1 and CDR2 from the germline V gene are SQVTM and ANQGSEA. The whole variable domain, remainder taken from reference TRBV29-1 and TRBJ1-1, is SAVISQKPSRDICQRGTSLTIQCQVDSQVTMMFWYRQQPGQSLTLIATANQGSEATYESGFVIDKFPISRPNLTFSTLTVSNMSPEDSSIYLCSVEGDGPEAFFGQGTRLTVV.

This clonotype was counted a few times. The DNA for the CDR3 is TGCGCCAGCAGCCCCCCGGGACCCTCGAACACCGGGGAGCTGTTTTTT. It translates to CASSPPGPSNTGELFF. This sequence joins TRBV5-1 and TRBJ2-2; D possibly matches TRBD1 or TRBD2 (5 bases each). Trimming removed 4 bases at V and 0 bases at J, with 13 bases between. The CDR3 covers 16 residues. Germline assignment: CDR1 SGHRS and CDR2 YFSETQ.

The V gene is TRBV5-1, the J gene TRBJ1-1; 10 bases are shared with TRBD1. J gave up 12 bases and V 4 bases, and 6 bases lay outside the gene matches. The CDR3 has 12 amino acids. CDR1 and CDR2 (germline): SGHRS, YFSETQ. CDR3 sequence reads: CASSPGQGTPFF. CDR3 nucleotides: TGCGCCAGCAGCCCGGGACAGGGGACGCCTTTCTTT.

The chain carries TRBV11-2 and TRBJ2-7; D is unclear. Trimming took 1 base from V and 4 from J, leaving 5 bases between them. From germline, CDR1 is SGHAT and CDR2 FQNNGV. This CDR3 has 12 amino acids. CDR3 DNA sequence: TGTGCCAGCAGCTTAGCCCCGTACGAGCAGTACGTC. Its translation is CASSLAPYEQYV.

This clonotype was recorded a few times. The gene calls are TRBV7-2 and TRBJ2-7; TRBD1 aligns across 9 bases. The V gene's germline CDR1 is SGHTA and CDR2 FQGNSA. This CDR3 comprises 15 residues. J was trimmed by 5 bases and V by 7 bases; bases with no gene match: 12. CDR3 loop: CASTLLRTGAHEQYF. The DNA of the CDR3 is TGTGCCAGCACCCTACTACGGACAGGGGCCCACGAGCAGTACTTC.

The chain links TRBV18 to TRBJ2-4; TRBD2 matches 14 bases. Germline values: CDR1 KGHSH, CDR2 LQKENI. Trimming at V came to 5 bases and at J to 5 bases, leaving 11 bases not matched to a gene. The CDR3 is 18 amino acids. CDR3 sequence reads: CASSKTGTSGSYQNIQYF. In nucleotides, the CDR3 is TGTGCCAGCTCAAAAACCGGGACTAGCGGGAGTTACCAAAACATTCAGTACTTC.

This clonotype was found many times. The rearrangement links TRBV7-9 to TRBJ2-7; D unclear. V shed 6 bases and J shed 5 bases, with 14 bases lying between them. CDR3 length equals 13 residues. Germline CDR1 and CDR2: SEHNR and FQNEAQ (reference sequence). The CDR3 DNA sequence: TGTGCCAGCAGTCTGGACCCAAGAGACGAGCAGTACTTC. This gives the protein CASSLDPRDEQYF.

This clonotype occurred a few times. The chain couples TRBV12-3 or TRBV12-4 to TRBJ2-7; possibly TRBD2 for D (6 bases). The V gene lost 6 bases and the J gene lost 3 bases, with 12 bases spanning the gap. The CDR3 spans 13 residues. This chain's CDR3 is CASSPSDDYEQYV. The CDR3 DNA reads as TGTGCCAGCAGCCCTAGCGACGACTACGAGCAGTACGTC.